The source of this T cell receptor (beta chain) is a study of Ad26.COV2.S vaccination and SARS-CoV-2 variants. Study background: Trial arm assignment for the donor was COV1001 Ad26.COV2.S. Doses of Ad26.COV2.S were injected into muscle once or twice, 56 days apart.

Treatment meaning: over 15 received Ad26.COV2.S at low or high dose, single or two shots; several received placebo; per-sample allocation not given. At day 63 after the first vaccine or placebo injection, samples were drawn. Vaccination used an Ad26 vector expressing Wuhan-strain SARS-CoV-2 spike. Trimming removed 1 base from V and 5 bases from J, with 11 bases in between. Germline CDR1 is KGHSH and CDR2 is LQKENI. CDR3 length: 14 residues. Clones were read by immunoSEQ multiplex PCR, and TCRdb kept only the in-frame ones, dropping some. Here the sample spans hundreds of thousands of clones, about 90% being singletons.

This TCR came from a person between 18 and 59 years old who received the Ad26.COV2.S COVID-19 vaccine or a placebo. The chain joins TRBV18 to TRBJ2-5; no definite D call. Sequenced here: peripheral blood, sampled in a trial of Ad26.COV2.S vaccine versus placebo. The CDR3: CASSPRAAKETQYF. In DNA form, the CDR3 reads TGTGCCAGCTCACCACGGGCAGCGAAGGAGACCCAGTACTTC.